A single sample gave rise to the 9 T cell receptor beta chains below, sequenced in a study of identical twins. TCRdb reanalysed the 5' RACE reads using MiXCR and keeps one entry per CDR3 protein. The data hold 150,000 or so distinct CDR3 sequences, with around 3.6% observed a single time. Specimen: memory T cells sorted from blood. The origin of the receptors is a man aged 18-30 years in good health.

This clonotype has more than one count but fewer than ten. The genes are TRBV19 and TRBJ1-5, with D perhaps matching TRBD1 (6 bases). V gave up 5 bases and J gave up 4 bases, with 15 bases separating them. Germline CDR1 and CDR2: LNHDA and SQIVND (reference sequence). There are 15 residues in the CDR3. CDR3 sequence (DNA): TGTGCCAGTAGTCCCCTGGACAGTTCTAATCAGCCCCAGCATTTT. Its protein product is CASSPLDSSNQPQHF.

The sample holds many counts of this clonotype. The rearrangement links TRBV9 to TRBJ2-7, with TRBD2 matching over 8 bases. The CDR3 is 15 residues long. Germline CDR1 reads SGDLS; CDR2 reads YYNGEE. V shed 0 bases and J 1 base; nucleotides not matched to a gene: 3. The CDR3 DNA is TGTGCCAGCAGCGTAGGAGCGGGAGCTTCCTACGAGCAGTACTTC. Translation: CASSVGAGASYEQYF.

There are many counts of this clonotype. This rearrangement joins TRBV5-1 to TRBJ2-2; the D is unclear. Germline CDR1 and CDR2: SGHRS and YFSETQ. There are 16 residues in the CDR3. Trimming stripped 2 bases from V and 6 bases from J, with 17 bases between. This chain's CDR3 is CASSFLNRAEPGELFF. The DNA for the CDR3 is TGCGCCAGCAGCTTCCTAAACCGGGCAGAACCCGGGGAGCTGTTTTTT.

Ten or more counts support this clonotype. V gene TRBV20-1 combines with J gene TRBJ2-1; D unresolved. The ends were cut back, 4 bases at V and 10 bases at J, with 17 bases in the middle. The CDR3 runs to 13 residues. In germline, CDR1 is DFQATT, CDR2 SNEGSKA (reference sequence). This CDR3 reads CSAIFLVDEEQFF. The DNA for the CDR3 is TGCAGTGCTATTTTTCTGGTGGACGAGGAGCAGTTCTTC.

This clonotype was recorded at least ten times. This chain joins TRBV6-1 and TRBJ2-7; D call uncertain. Trimming cost V 2 bases and J 2 bases, with 7 bases left between them. The CDR3 has 13 amino acids. Germline assignment: CDR1 MNHNS and CDR2 SASEGT. The DNA for the CDR3 is TGTGCCAGCAGTGAATTACCGGCCTACGAGCAGTACGTC. Amino acid sequence: CASSELPAYEQYV.

The table lists this clonotype with many counts. The chain combines TRBV10-3 with TRBJ2-7; D possibly corresponds to TRBD1 (6 bases). Germline V CDR1 and CDR2: ENHRY, SYGVKD. Trimming pared 5 bases from V and 0 bases from J, leaving 11 bases between. This CDR3 is built from 14 residues. In DNA form, the CDR3 reads TGTGCCATCAGTAGTGACAGGTCCTCCTACGAGCAGTACTTC. Translation gives CAISSDRSSYEQYF.

The sample holds many counts of this clonotype. The CDR3, as DNA: TGTGCCAGCAGCATCCTCCCGCAGCAAGAGACCCAGTACTTC. Its protein product is CASSILPQQETQYF. The chain combines TRBV3-1 with TRBJ2-5; D is ambiguous. This CDR3 has 14 amino acids. Germline CDR1 reads LGHDT; CDR2 reads YNNKEL (reference sequence). Between the trimmed V and J ends, which lost 5 bases and 2 bases, there was a span of 12 bases.

This clonotype was detected many times. The chain combines TRBV3-1 with TRBJ2-5, with 10 bases aligning to TRBD2. Germline CDR1 and CDR2: LGHDT and YNNKEL (reference sequence). With 1 base clipped from V and 5 bases from J, the junction kept 10 bases outside the gene matches. The CDR3 contains 17 residues. The CDR3 DNA sequence: TGTGCCAGCAGCCAAGTTGGAGGAGCGGGAGGGTTCGAGACCCAGTACTTC. The encoded protein is CASSQVGGAGGFETQYF.

The sample holds many counts of this clonotype. The CDR3 nucleotides are TGTGCCAGCAGCCTTGACAGAGAGGATACGCAGTATTTT. It encodes CASSLDREDTQYF. The genes are TRBV7-9 and TRBJ2-3; D is perhaps TRBD1 (5 bases). From germline, CDR1 is SEHNR and CDR2 FQNEAQ (reference sequence). The CDR3 sequence is 13 residues long. V was pared by 5 bases and J by 6 bases, with 12 bases between.